The present T cell receptor (beta chain) was sequenced within a study of blood T cell repertoires in COVID-19. Turning to the study itself: Researchers got acute and convalescent COVID-19 samples from the United States, Italy and Spain. In each case, the material was cDNA or gDNA derived from T cells, B-cell-depleted T cells, or PBMCs.

The V segment lost 4 bases and the J segment 8 bases; nucleotides outside the gene matches: 13. CDR3 length: 15 amino acids. In germline, CDR1 is SGHDN, CDR2 FVKESK. Under the authors' procedure: It was from reference gene primer amplification that nucleated cell counts were estimated. The table came from immunoSEQ multiplex PCR; TCRdb's copy has only in-frame clones and leaves some out. V, J and clone size are taken as reported in that table, and D and trimming were inferred from the DNA itself. The sample holds 88,000 or so clones, 75% to 90% seen once. The material sequenced was peripheral blood. The rearrangement uses TRBV14 and TRBJ1-2, with 7 bases fitting TRBD1. This receptor was obtained from a man aged 55 to 69 with acute or convalescent COVID-19. The CDR3 DNA sequence: TGTGCCAGCAGCCCCTTTCTGAAGACAGGGTGGGGCTACACCTTC. Protein: CASSPFLKTGWGYTF.